This T cell receptor (beta chain) was observed in a study of sequential checkpoint blockade in melanoma. Study overall: First-line arms were nivolumab then ipilimumab, or the reverse, randomized 1:1. Each arm's sequence ended with maintenance nivolumab.

Indicated treatment: randomized to nivolumab then ipilimumab (arm A) or the reverse (arm B). DNA-damaging chemotherapy had not been given to any patient beforehand. PBMC sorting kept live CD3+CD8+ cells without CD19 or CD56. Method: immunoSEQ multiplex PCR; TCRdb's copy keeps in-frame clones and lacks some. This sample carries tens of thousands of clones, roughly 85% of them seen once, and the ten largest clones take 12%. V dropped 4 bases and J dropped 0 bases, with 13 bases sitting between them. The CDR3 totals 17 residues. The germline V gene encodes CDR1 SGHTA and CDR2 FQGTGA. This TCR was sampled from a human donor with melanoma. Source: CD8+ T cells sorted from blood (inferred from file names), taken from a patient given nivolumab and ipilimumab in sequence. The chain employs TRBV7-3 and TRBJ2-6; D remains unclear. CDR3 coding DNA: TGTGCCAGCAGCTCGCAGATAAGACTCTCTGGGGCCAACGTCCTGACTTTC. It translates to CASSSQIRLSGANVLTF.